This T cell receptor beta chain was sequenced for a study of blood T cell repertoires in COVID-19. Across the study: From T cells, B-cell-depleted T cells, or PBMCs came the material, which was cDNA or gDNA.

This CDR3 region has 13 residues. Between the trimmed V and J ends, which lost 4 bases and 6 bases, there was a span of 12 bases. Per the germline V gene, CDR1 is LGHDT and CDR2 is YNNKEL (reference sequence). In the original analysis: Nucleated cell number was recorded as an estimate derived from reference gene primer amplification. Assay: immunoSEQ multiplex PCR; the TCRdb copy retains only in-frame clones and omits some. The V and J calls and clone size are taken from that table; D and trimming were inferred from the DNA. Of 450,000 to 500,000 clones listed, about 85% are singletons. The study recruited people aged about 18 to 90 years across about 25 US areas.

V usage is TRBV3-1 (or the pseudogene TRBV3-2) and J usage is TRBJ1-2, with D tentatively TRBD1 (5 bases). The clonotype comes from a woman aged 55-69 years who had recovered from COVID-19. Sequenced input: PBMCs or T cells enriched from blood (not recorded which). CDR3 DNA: TGTGCCAGCAGCCGACAGATGGTCGATGGCTACACCTTC. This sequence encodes CASSRQMVDGYTF.